The 15 T cell receptor beta chains reported below all come from one sample, sequenced in a study of blood T cell repertoires in COVID-19. Sequencing used immunoSEQ multiplex PCR; TCRdb keeps in-frame clones, though not all of them. The sample shows roughly 81,000 clones, about 86% of them seen only once. The material sequenced was peripheral blood. Source of these receptors: a man older than 75 with active or convalescent COVID-19.

CDR3 protein: CASSAFPGGATEAFF. The CDR3 DNA reads TGTGCCAGCAGCGCCTTCCCTGGAGGGGCCACTGAAGCTTTCTTT. The J gene is TRBJ1-1, the V gene TRBV5-4; TRBD1 is a possible D gene (5 bases). The V end was cut by 4 bases, the J end by 4 bases, with 17 bases between. The germline V gene has CDR1 SGHNT and CDR2 YYREEE (reference sequence). This CDR3 is 15 amino acids long. Using reference TRBV5-4 and TRBJ1-1 for the parts outside the CDR3, the full variable domain is ETGVTQSPTHLIKTRGQQVTLRCSSQSGHNTVSWYQQALGQGPQFIFQYYREEENGRGNFPPRFSGLQFPNYSSELNVNALELDDSALYLCASSAFPGGATEAFFGQGTRLTVV.

The chain is built from TRBV28 and TRBJ2-7; 8 bases fit TRBD2. Germline-derived CDR1 and CDR2 are MDHEN and SYDVKM. Trimming removed 6 bases from V and 3 bases from J; junction bases left unmatched: 19. This CDR3 comprises 18 residues. CDR3 in DNA: TGTGCCAGCAGCGATGGGCCGGGACTAGGGGCTATGGGCTACGAGCAGTACTTC. It codes for CASSDGPGLGAMGYEQYF.

The chain carries TRBV5-1 and TRBJ1-1; D gene ambiguous. V lost 0 bases, J lost 0 bases, and 6 bases lay in between. From germline, CDR1 is SGHRS and CDR2 YFSETQ. The CDR3 contains 14 residues. The CDR3 here is CASSLGLLNTEAFF. In nucleotides, the CDR3 is TGCGCCAGCAGCTTGGGACTTTTGAACACTGAAGCTTTCTTT. The full variable domain, with the rest looked up from reference TRBV5-1 and TRBJ1-1, is KAGVTQTPRYLIKTRGQQVTLSCSPISGHRSVSWYQQTPGQGLQFLFEYFSETQRNKGNFPGRFSGRQFSNSRSEMNVSTLELGDSALYLCASSLGLLNTEAFFGQGTRLTVV.

This clone was seen a handful of times. The rearrangement links TRBV4-1 to TRBJ2-7, with 7 bases matching TRBD1. The CDR3 is made up of 17 amino acids. The V segment lost 1 base and the J segment 2 bases; nucleotides outside the gene matches: 11. Germline V gene sequence: CDR1 MGHRA, CDR2 YSYEKL. CDR3 in amino acids: CASSQVRLTGNPYEQYF. In DNA form, the CDR3 reads TGCGCCAGCAGCCAAGTACGCCTGACAGGGAATCCCTACGAGCAGTACTTC.

The chain is built from TRBV28 and TRBJ2-5; TRBD2 might be the D (6 bases). CDR3 size: 14 residues. Looked up from germline, CDR1 is MDHEN and CDR2 is SYDVKM. V was pared by 4 bases and J by 2 bases, with 11 bases between. The CDR3 loop reads CASSSGLIQETQYF. The CDR3 DNA is TGTGCCAGCAGTTCAGGACTAATACAAGAGACCCAGTACTTC.

This rearrangement joins TRBV18 to TRBJ1-5; 7 bases match TRBD1. CDR1 is KGHSH, CDR2 LQKENI, per germline. Trimming removed 0 bases from V and 3 bases from J; junction bases left unmatched: 8. The CDR3 is made up of 17 amino acids. The CDR3 reads CASSPPLPTGANQPQHF. The CDR3 DNA sequence: TGTGCCAGCTCACCACCCCTCCCCACAGGGGCCAATCAGCCCCAGCATTTT.

The chain carries TRBV27 and TRBJ1-5, with D tentatively TRBD1 (6 bases). This CDR3 is built from 16 residues. Trimming removed 6 bases from V and 0 bases from J, with 15 bases in between. In germline, CDR1 is MNHEY, CDR2 SMNVEV (reference sequence). The CDR3 protein is CASSLTGGHSNQPQHF. The CDR3 region has the DNA TGTGCCAGCAGCCTTACGGGGGGCCATAGCAATCAGCCCCAGCATTTT.

Turning to this clone: The junction does not match germline at one end; this may be a read error. The chain recombines TRBV4-2 with TRBJ2-2, with 8 bases matching TRBD2. Germline loops: CDR1 LGHNA, CDR2 YNFKEQ. The CDR3 consists of 19 residues. The CDR3 region has the DNA TGTGTCAGCAGCCAAGATTATGGCGGGGGGCTTGGGGACACCGGGGAGCTGTTTTTT. The encoded protein is CVSSQDYGGGLGDTGELFF.

This clone was detected only a few times. This chain links TRBV5-1 with TRBJ1-6; D ambiguous. Germline loops: CDR1 SGHRS, CDR2 YFSETQ. Deletions cut 2 bases from V and 7 bases from J, with 7 bases between. The CDR3 runs 13 residues. CDR3 loop: CASSLWRNSPLHF. For the CDR3, the DNA is TGCGCCAGCAGCTTATGGAGGAATTCACCCCTCCACTTT.

The rearrangement links TRBV19 to TRBJ2-2, with D maybe TRBD1 (6 bases). V lost 4 bases to trimming and J lost 4 bases, with 10 bases between them. Germline CDR1 is LNHDA and CDR2 is SQIVND (reference sequence). The CDR3 runs to 14 residues. Here the CDR3 DNA reads TGTGCCAGTAGTAAAAGGGGGAGCACCGGGGAGCTGTTTTTT. It codes for CASSKRGSTGELFF.

The chain recombines TRBV27 with TRBJ1-5, with 9 positions matching TRBD1. The germline V gene has CDR1 MNHEY and CDR2 SMNVEV (reference sequence). The junction had 9 bases not matched to a gene; V was cut back by 5 bases and J by 4 bases. The CDR3 contains 16 residues. The CDR3 sequence is CASSPRPDRGNQPQHF. In DNA form, the CDR3 reads TGTGCCAGCAGTCCACGCCCGGACAGGGGAAATCAGCCCCAGCATTTT.

Concerning this clone itself: The conserved closing phenylalanine or tryptophan is absent in this CDR3, likely reflecting a read error. The DNA is omitted, as the CDR3 cannot be located on it reliably, and the CDR3 follows TCRdb's listing. This chain joins TRBV7-7 and TRBJ1-2; the table assigns TRBD1, which was not confirmed against the DNA. Germline V CDR1 and CDR2: SSHAT, FNYEAQ (reference sequence). The CDR3 spans 10 residues, counting both ends. CDR3 sequence reads: CASSLEQGRS.

This chain joins TRBV19 and TRBJ1-4; tentative D call: TRBD1 (6 bases). V lost 4 bases and J lost 1, with 10 bases in between. The CDR3 has 15 amino acids. Germline values: CDR1 LNHDA, CDR2 SQIVND (reference sequence). CDR3 nucleotide sequence: TGTGCCAGTAGTACGACAGGCATAACTAATGAAAAACTGTTTTTT. It translates to CASSTTGITNEKLFF.

The genes are TRBV9 and TRBJ1-4, with 9 bases identical to TRBD1. Germline CDR1 and CDR2: SGDLS and YYNGEE. This CDR3 is 18 amino acids long. The junction had 9 bases not matched to a gene; V was cut back by 3 bases and J by 0 bases. The CDR3 reads CASSARPGQGATNEKLFF. DNA for the CDR3: TGTGCCAGCAGCGCTCGTCCGGGACAGGGTGCAACTAATGAAAAACTGTTTTTT.

This rearrangement joins TRBV2 to TRBJ1-4; 8 bases are a match to TRBD1. V gave up 2 bases and J gave up 11 bases; unmatched junction bases: 13. This CDR3 has 16 amino acids. Per germline, CDR1 SNHLY and CDR2 FYNNEI. CDR3 loop: CASSEFPTGGIDKLFF. CDR3 nucleotide sequence: TGTGCCAGCAGTGAATTCCCAACAGGGGGAATCGACAAACTGTTTTTT. The whole variable domain, remainder taken from reference TRBV2 and TRBJ1-4, is EPEVTQTPSHQVTQMGQEVILRCVPISNHLYFYWYRQILGQKVEFLVSFYNNEISEKSEIFDDQFSVERPDGSNFTLKIRSTKLEDSAMYFCASSEFPTGGIDKLFFGSGTQLSVL.